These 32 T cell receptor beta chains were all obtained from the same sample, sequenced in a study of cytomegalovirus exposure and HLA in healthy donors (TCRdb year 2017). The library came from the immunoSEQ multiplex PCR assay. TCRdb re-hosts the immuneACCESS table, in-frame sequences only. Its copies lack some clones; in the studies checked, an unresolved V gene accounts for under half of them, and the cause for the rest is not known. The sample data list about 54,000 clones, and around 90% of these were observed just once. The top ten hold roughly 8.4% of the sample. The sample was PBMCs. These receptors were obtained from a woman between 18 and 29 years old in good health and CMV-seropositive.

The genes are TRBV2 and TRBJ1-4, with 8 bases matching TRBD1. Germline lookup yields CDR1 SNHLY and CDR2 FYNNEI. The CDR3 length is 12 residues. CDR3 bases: TGTGCTCAAGAGGACAGGGACGAAAAACTGTTTTTT. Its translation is CAQEDRDEKLFF.

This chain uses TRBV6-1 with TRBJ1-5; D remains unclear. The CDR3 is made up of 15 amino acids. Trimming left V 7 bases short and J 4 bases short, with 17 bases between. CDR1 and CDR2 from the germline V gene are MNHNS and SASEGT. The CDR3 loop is CASIPFEAFNQPQHF. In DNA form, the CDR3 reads TGTGCCAGCATCCCGTTTGAGGCCTTTAATCAGCCCCAGCATTTT.

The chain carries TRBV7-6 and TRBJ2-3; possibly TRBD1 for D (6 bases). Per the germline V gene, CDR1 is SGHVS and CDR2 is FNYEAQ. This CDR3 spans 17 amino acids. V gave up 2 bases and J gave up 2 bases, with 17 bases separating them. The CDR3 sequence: CASSLKRGGASTDTQYF. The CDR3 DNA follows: TGTGCCAGCAGCTTAAAACGTGGGGGCGCGTCCACAGATACGCAGTATTTT.

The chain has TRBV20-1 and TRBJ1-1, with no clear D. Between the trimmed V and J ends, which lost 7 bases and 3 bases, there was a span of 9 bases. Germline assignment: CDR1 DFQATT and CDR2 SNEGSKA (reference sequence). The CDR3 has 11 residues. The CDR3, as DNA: TGCAGTGGGAGGAAGGACACTGAAGCTTTCTTT. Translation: CSGRKDTEAFF.

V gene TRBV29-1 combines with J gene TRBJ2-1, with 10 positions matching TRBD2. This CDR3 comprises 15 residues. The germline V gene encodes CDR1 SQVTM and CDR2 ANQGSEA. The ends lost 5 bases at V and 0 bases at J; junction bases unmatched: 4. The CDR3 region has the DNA TGCAGCGTTCTAGCGGGGGATAGCTCCTACAATGAGCAGTTCTTC. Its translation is CSVLAGDSSYNEQFF.

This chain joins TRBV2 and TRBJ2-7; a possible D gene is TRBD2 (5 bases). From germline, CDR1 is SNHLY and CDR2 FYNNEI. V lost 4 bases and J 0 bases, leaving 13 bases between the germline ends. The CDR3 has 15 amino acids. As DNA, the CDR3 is TGTGCCAGCAGTGCGGGCCCGAGCGGCTCCTACGAGCAGTACTTC. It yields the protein CASSAGPSGSYEQYF.

The CDR3 loop reads CACKRGPTNEKLFF. The CDR3 DNA is TGTGCCTGCAAACGAGGTCCAACTAATGAAAAACTGTTTTTT. This chain links TRBV6-6 with TRBJ1-4; no clear D gene. The CDR3 spans 14 residues. Germline V CDR1 and CDR2: MNHNY, SVGAGI (reference sequence). Trimming left V 11 bases short and J 0 bases short, with 13 bases between.

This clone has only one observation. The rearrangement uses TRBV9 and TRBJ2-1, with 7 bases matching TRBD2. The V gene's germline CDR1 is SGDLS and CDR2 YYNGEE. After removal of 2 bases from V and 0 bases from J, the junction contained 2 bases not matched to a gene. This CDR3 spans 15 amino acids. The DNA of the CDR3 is TGTGCCAGCAGCGTTCCGGGGGGCTCCTACAATGAGCAGTTCTTC. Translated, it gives CASSVPGGSYNEQFF.

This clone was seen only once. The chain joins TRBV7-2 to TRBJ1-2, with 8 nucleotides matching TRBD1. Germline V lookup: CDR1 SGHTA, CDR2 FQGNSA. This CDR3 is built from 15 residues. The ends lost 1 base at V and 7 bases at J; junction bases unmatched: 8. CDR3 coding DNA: TGTGCCAGCAGCTTAGGGGGACAGGACGCTCGTGGCTACACCTTC. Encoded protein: CASSLGGQDARGYTF.

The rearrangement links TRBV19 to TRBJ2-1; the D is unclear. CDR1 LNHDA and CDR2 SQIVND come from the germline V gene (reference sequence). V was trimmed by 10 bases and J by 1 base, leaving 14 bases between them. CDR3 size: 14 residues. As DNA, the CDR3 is TGTGCCACCGCAACCGGGTATTCCTACAATGAGCAGTTCTTC. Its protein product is CATATGYSYNEQFF.

CDR3 bases: TGTGCCAGCAGCCAGAGATCCGGGACAGGGTTTGTGATAGCTTTCTTT. Translating it yields CASSQRSGTGFVIAFF. The chain carries TRBV13 and TRBJ1-1; 9 positions agree with TRBD1. Germline lookup yields CDR1 PRHDT and CDR2 FYEKMQ (reference sequence). The CDR3 runs 16 residues. V dropped 5 bases and J dropped 10; count of bases not matched to a gene: 17.

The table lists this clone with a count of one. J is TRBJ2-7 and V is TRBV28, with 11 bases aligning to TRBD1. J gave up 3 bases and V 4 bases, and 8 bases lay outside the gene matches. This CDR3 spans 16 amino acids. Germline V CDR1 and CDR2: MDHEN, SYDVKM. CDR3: CASSSIGTGGLYEQYF. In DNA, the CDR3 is TGTGCCAGCAGTTCTATCGGGACAGGGGGTCTCTACGAGCAGTACTTC.

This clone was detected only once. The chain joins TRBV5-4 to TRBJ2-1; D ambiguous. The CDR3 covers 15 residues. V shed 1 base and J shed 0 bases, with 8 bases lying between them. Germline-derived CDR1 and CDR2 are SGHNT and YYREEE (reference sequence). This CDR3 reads CASSLSVDSYNEQFF. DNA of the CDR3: TGTGCCAGCAGCTTGAGCGTAGACTCCTACAATGAGCAGTTCTTC.

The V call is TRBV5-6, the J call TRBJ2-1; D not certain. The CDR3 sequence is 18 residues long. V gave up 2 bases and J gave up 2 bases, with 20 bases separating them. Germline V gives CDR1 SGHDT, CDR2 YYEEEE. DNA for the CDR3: TGTGCCAGCAGCTTCAGCAATGGAGAACACCTTCCCTACAATGAGCAGTTCTTC. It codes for CASSFSNGEHLPYNEQFF. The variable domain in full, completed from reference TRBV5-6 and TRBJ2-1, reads DAGVTQSPTHLIKTRGQQVTLRCSPKSGHDTVSWYQQALGQGPQFIFQYYEEEERQRGNFPDRFSGHQFPNYSSELNVNALLLGDSALYLCASSFSNGEHLPYNEQFFGPGTRLTVL.

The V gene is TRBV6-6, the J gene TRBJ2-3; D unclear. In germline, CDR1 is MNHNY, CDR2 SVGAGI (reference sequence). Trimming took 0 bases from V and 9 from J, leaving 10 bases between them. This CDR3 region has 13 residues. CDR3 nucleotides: TGTGCCAGCAGTTACTCGTATCCGAGAACGCAGTATTTT. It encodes CASSYSYPRTQYF.

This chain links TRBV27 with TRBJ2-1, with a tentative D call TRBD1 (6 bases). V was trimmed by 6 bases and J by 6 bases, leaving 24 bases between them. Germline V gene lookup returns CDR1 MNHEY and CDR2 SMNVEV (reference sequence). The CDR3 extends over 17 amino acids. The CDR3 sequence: CASSTLFRDTGINEQFF. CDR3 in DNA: TGTGCCAGCAGCACACTTTTCCGGGACACAGGGATCAATGAGCAGTTCTTC.

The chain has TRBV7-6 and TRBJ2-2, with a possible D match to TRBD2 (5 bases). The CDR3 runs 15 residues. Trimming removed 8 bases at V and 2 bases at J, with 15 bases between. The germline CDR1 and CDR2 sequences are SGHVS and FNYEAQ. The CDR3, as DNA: TGTGCCAGCTCCGTTGAAGCGGCCAACACCGGGGAGCTGTTTTTT. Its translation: CASSVEAANTGELFF. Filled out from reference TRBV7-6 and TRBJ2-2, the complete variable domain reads GAGVSQSPRYKVTKRGQDVALRCDPISGHVSLYWYRQALGQGPEFLTYFNYEAQQDKSGLPNDRFSAERPEGSISTLTIQRTEQRDSAMYRCASSVEAANTGELFFGEGSRLTVL.

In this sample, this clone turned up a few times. The CDR3: CASSEAAGYNTIYF. CDR3 bases: TGTGCCAGCAGTGAGGCCGCAGGGTACAACACCATATATTTT. V is TRBV6-1 and J is TRBJ1-3, with TRBD1 as a possible D gene (5 bases). The V end lost 3 bases, the J end lost 7 bases, and 13 bases lay between the germline ends. CDR3 length equals 14 residues. Germline CDR1 MNHNS, CDR2 SASEGT.

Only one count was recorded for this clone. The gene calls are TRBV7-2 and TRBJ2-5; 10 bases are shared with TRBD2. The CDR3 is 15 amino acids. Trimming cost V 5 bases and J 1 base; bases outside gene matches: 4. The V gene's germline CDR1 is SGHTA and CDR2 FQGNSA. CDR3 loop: CASSRRTSGQETQYF. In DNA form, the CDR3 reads TGTGCCAGCAGCAGGCGGACTAGCGGCCAAGAGACCCAGTACTTC. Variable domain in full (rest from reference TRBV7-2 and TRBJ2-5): GAGVSQSPSNKVTEKGKDVELRCDPISGHTALYWYRQSLGQGLEFLIYFQGNSAPDKSGLPSDRFSAERTGGSVSTLTIQRTQQEDSAVYLCASSRRTSGQETQYFGPGTRLLVL.

The CDR3 DNA sequence: TGTGCCAGCAGCTTGGAAGGTCCGCGGGGAAGAGGGAATGAGCAGTTCTTC. This sequence encodes CASSLEGPRGRGNEQFF. V usage is TRBV5-4 and J usage is TRBJ2-1; tentative D call: TRBD2 (6 bases). The CDR3 totals 17 residues. Germline values: CDR1 SGHNT, CDR2 YYREEE (reference sequence). Trimming cost V 0 bases and J 7 bases, with 20 bases left between them.

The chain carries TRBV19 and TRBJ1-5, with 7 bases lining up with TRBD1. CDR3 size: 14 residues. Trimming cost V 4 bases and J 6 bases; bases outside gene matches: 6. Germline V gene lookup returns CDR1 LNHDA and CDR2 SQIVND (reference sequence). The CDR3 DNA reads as TGTGCCAGTAGTAAGGGGGCGCTTGGTCAGCCCCAGCATTTT. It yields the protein CASSKGALGQPQHF.

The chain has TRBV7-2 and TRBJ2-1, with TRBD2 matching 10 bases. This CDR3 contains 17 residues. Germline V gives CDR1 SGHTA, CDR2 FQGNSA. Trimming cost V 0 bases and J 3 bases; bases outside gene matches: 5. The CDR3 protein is CASSLARLAGGYNEQFF. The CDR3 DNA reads TGTGCCAGCAGCTTAGCTAGACTAGCGGGTGGCTACAATGAGCAGTTCTTC.

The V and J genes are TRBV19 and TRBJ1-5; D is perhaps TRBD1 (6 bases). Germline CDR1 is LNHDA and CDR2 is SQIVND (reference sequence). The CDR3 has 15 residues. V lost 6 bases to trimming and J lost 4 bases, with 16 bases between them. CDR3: CASSVEGGENQPQHF. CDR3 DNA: TGTGCCAGTAGCGTAGAGGGGGGGGAGAATCAGCCCCAGCATTTT.

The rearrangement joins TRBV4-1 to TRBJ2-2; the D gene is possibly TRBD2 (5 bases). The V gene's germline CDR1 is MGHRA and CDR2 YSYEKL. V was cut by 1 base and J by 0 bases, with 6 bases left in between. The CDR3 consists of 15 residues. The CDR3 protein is CASSQADSNTGELFF. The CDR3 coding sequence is TGCGCCAGCAGCCAAGCGGACTCGAACACCGGGGAGCTGTTTTTT.

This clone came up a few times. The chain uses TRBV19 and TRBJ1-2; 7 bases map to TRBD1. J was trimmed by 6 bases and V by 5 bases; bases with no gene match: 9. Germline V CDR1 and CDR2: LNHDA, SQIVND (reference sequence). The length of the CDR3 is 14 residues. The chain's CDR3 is CASSPLTGVNGYTF. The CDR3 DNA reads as TGTGCCAGTAGTCCTCTTACAGGGGTTAATGGCTACACCTTC.

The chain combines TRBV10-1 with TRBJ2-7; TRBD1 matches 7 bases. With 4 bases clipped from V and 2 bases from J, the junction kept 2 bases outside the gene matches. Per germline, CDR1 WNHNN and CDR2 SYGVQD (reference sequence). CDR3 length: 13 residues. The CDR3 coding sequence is TGCGCCAGCAGTGGCGGACAGGCCTACGAGCAGTACTTC. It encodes CASSGGQAYEQYF.

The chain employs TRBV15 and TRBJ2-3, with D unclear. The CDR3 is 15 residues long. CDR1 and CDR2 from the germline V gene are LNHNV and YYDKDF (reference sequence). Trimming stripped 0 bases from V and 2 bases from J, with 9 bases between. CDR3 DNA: TGTGCCACCAGCAGAGACAGGTCATCCACAGATACGCAGTATTTT. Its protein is CATSRDRSSTDTQYF.

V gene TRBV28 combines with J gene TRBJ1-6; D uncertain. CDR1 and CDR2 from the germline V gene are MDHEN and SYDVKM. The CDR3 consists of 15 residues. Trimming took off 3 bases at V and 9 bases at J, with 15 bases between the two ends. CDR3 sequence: CASSFLAGSGSPLHF. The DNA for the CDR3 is TGTGCCAGCAGTTTTCTCGCGGGGTCCGGTTCACCCCTCCACTTT.

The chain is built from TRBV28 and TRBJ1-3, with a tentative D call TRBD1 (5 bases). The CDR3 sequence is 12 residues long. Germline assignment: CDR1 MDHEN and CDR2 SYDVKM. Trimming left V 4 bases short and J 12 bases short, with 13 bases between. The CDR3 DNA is TGTGCCAGCAGTTCATCTTCGGGGGTCATATATTTT. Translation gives CASSSSSGVIYF.

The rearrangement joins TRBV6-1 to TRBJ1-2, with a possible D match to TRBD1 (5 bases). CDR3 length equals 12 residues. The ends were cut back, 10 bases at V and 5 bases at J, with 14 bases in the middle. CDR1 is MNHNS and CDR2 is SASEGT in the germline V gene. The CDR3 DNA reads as TGTGCCACCCAGACAGTGCCTTATGGCTACACCTTC. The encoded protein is CATQTVPYGYTF.

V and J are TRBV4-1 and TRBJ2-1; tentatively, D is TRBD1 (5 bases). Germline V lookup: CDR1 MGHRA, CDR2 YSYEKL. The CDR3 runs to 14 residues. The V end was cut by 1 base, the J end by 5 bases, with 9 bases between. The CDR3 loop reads CASSQVSRDNEQFF. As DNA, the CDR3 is TGCGCCAGCAGCCAAGTTAGCAGGGACAATGAGCAGTTCTTC.

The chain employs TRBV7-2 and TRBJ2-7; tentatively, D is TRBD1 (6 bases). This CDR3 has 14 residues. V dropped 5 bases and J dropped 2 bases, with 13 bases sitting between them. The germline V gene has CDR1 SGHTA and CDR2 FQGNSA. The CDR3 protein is CASSPGHLTYEQYF. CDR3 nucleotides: TGTGCCAGCAGCCCGGGACACTTGACCTACGAGCAGTACTTC. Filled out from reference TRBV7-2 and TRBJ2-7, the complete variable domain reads GAGVSQSPSNKVTEKGKDVELRCDPISGHTALYWYRQSLGQGLEFLIYFQGNSAPDKSGLPSDRFSAERTGGSVSTLTIQRTQQEDSAVYLCASSPGHLTYEQYFGPGTRLTVT.